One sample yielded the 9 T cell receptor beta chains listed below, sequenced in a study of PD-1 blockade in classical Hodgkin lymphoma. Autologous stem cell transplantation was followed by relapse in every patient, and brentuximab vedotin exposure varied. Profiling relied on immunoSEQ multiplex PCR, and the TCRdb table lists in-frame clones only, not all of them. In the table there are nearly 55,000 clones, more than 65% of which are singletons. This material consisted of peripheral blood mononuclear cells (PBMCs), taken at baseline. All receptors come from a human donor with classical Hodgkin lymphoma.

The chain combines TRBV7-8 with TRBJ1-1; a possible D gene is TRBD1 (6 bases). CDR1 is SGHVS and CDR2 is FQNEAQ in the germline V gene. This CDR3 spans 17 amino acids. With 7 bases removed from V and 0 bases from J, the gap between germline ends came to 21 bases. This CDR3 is CASNLQGDYFMNTEAFF. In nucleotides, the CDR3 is TGTGCCAGCAATCTACAGGGAGACTATTTTATGAACACTGAAGCTTTCTTT.

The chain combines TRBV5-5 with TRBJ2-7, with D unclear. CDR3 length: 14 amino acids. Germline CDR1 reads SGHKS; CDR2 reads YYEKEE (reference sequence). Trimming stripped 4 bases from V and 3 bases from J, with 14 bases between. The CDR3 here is CASSLSPNYYEQYV. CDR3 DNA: TGTGCCAGCAGCCTCTCACCGAACTACTACGAGCAGTACGTC.

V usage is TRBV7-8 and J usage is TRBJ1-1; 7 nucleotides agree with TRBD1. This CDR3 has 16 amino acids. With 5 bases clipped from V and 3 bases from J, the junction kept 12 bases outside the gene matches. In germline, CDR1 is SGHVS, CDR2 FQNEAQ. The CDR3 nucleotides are TGTGCCAGCAGCCGCGGACAGGCGGGACTGGACACTGAAGCTTTCTTT. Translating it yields CASSRGQAGLDTEAFF. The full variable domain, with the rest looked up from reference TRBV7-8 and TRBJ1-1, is GAGVSQSPRYKVAKRGQDVALRCDPISGHVSLFWYQQALGQGPEFLTYFQNEAQLDKSGLPSDRFFAERPEGSVSTLKIQRTQQEDSAVYLCASSRGQAGLDTEAFFGQGTRLTVV.

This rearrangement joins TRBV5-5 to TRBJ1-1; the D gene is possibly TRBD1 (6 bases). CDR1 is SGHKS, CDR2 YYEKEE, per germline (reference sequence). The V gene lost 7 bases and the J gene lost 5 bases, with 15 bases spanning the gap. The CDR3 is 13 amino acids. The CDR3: CASAQGGGTEAFF. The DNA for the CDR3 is TGTGCCAGCGCACAGGGTGGGGGAACTGAAGCTTTCTTT.

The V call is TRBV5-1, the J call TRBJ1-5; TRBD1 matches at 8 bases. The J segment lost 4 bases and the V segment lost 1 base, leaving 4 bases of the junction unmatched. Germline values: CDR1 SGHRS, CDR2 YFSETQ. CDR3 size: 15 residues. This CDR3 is CASSLTGGWNQPQHF. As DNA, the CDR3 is TGCGCCAGCAGCTTGACAGGGGGTTGGAATCAGCCCCAGCATTTT.

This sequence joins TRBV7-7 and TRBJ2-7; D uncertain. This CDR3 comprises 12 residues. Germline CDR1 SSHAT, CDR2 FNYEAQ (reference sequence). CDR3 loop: CASSLVLGEQYV. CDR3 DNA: TGTGCTAGCAGCCTAGTCCTAGGGGAGCAGTACGTC.

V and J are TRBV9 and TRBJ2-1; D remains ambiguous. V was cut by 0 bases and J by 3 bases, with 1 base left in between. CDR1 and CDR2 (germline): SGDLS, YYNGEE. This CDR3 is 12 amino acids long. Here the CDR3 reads CASSVDYNEQFF. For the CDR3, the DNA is TGTGCCAGCAGCGTAGACTACAATGAGCAGTTCTTC.

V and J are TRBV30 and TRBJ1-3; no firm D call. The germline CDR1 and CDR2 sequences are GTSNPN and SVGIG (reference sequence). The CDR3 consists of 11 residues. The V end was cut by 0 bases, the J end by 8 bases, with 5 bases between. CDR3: CAWSVGHTIYF. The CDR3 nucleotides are TGTGCCTGGAGTGTAGGACACACCATATATTTT.

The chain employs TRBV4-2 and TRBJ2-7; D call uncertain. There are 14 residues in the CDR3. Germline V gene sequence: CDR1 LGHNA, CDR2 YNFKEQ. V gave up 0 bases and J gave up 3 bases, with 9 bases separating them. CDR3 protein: CASSQDWSSYEQYF. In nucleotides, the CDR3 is TGTGCCAGCAGCCAAGATTGGAGTAGCTACGAGCAGTACTTC.